Listed here is a single TCR beta chain. This entry belongs to a study of T-cell memory formation after mild COVID-19. TCRdb independently ran MiXCR on the 5' RACE reads; one entry per CDR3 protein. The sample yields some 350,000 distinct CDR3 sequences, approximately 15% seen once. The CDR3 contains 14 residues. The V gene lost 4 bases and the J gene lost 8 bases, with 15 bases spanning the gap. The germline CDR1 and CDR2 sequences are SEHNR and FQNEAQ (reference sequence). This sequence joins TRBV7-9 and TRBJ1-5; D remains unclear. Sequences were obtained from PBMCs or a T cell subset sorted from them (not recorded which). The receptor's source is a man younger than 35 who had mild COVID-19 (a few samples of this study predate the infection). Cell type and time point are not known. The CDR3 nucleotides read TGTGCCAGCAGCTCGGTGGAGGGTGAAGAGCCCCAGCATTTT. It codes for CASSSVEGEEPQHF.